Following are 26 T cell receptor beta chains from one sample sequenced in a study of T cell responses to AZD1222 COVID-19 vaccine. Measured with immunoSEQ multiplex PCR; TCRdb has only the in-frame clones, and not every one. Of 250,000 or so clones listed, roughly 93% were seen once; the top ten hold 0.5% to 0.7%. The sequencing used peripheral blood, collected on day 0 of AZD1222 vaccination. The origin of the receptors is an adult in good health.

V usage is TRBV30 and J usage is TRBJ2-7, with a tentative D call TRBD2 (5 bases). The V end was cut by 3 bases, the J end by 4 bases, with 10 bases between. Germline V lookup: CDR1 GTSNPN, CDR2 SVGIG (reference sequence). This CDR3 comprises 12 residues. CDR3 sequence (DNA): TGTGCCTGGAGGGGTGGGAGTTACGAGCAGTACTTC. This gives the protein CAWRGGSYEQYF.

The chain combines TRBV5-5 with TRBJ1-1; weak D call: TRBD1 (5 bases). This CDR3 has 14 amino acids. Germline V gene sequence: CDR1 SGHKS, CDR2 YYEKEE (reference sequence). V lost 4 bases and J 0 bases, leaving 10 bases between the germline ends. The CDR3 region is CASSPDSLNTEAFF. CDR3 DNA sequence: TGTGCCAGCAGCCCCGACAGCCTGAACACTGAAGCTTTCTTT. Supplemented by reference TRBV5-5 and TRBJ1-1, the full variable domain reads DAGVTQSPTHLIKTRGQQVTLRCSPISGHKSVSWYQQVLGQGPQFIFQYYEKEERGRGNFPDRFSARQFPNYSSELNVNALLLGDSALYLCASSPDSLNTEAFFGQGTRLTVV.

The rearrangement joins TRBV11-1 to TRBJ2-7; unclear D gene. CDR1 is SGHAT and CDR2 is FQDESV in the germline V gene (reference sequence). V was clipped by 3 bases and J by 0 bases, with 6 bases between them. The length of the CDR3 is 13 residues. Written as DNA, the CDR3 is TGTGCCAGCAGCTTCGACACCTCCTACGAGCAGTACTTC. Translation gives CASSFDTSYEQYF. Filled out from reference TRBV11-1 and TRBJ2-7, the complete variable domain reads EAEVAQSPRYKITEKSQAVAFWCDPISGHATLYWYRQILGQGPELLVQFQDESVVDDSQLPKDRFSAERLKGVDSTLKIQPAELGDSAMYLCASSFDTSYEQYFGPGTRLTVT.

This clone was recorded once. DNA of the CDR3: TGCGCCAGCAGCCGAGGACAGGGGTCATACAATGAGCAGTTCTTC. It is translated as CASSRGQGSYNEQFF. The chain has TRBV4-3 and TRBJ2-1; 9 positions match TRBD1. The CDR3 contains 15 residues. Germline V gives CDR1 LGHNA, CDR2 YSLEER. V shed 4 bases, J shed 4 bases, and the junction held 5 bases outside the gene matches.

The gene calls are TRBV5-1 and TRBJ1-1; D is unresolved. The V end lost 7 bases, the J end lost 5 bases, and 21 bases lay between the germline ends. This CDR3 comprises 15 residues. CDR1 SGHRS and CDR2 YFSETQ come from the germline V gene. The CDR3 nucleotides are TGCGCCAGCCGTAAACCCGGGAATGCCGCGACTGAAGCTTTCTTT. Amino acids: CASRKPGNAATEAFF.

The V and J genes are TRBV28 and TRBJ2-1; D perhaps matches TRBD2 (5 bases). The germline gives CDR1 MDHEN, CDR2 SYDVKM. Trimming took 1 base from V and 0 from J, leaving 13 bases between them. The CDR3 covers 17 residues. The CDR3 region is CASSLSSGKTSYNEQFF. The CDR3 DNA sequence: TGTGCCAGCAGTTTATCCAGCGGAAAGACCTCCTACAATGAGCAGTTCTTC.

This clone showed up just once. The chain combines TRBV27 with TRBJ2-2; D may be TRBD2 (5 bases). The germline CDR1 and CDR2 sequences are MNHEY and SMNVEV (reference sequence). The CDR3 spans 13 residues. Trimming shortened V by 4 bases and J by 3 bases, and 6 bases separated the two germline ends. For the CDR3, the DNA is TGTGCCAGCAGTTCGGGATACACCGGGGAGCTGTTTTTT. This encodes CASSSGYTGELFF.

The chain couples TRBV7-2 to TRBJ2-5; tentatively, D is TRBD1 (6 bases). The CDR3 length is 17 residues. V was clipped by 4 bases and J by 4 bases, with 22 bases between them. Germline CDR1 reads SGHTA; CDR2 reads FQGNSA. The CDR3 DNA reads as TGTGCCAGCAGCTCCCTTAGGTTAGGCAGGGGTTCAGAGACCCAGTACTTC. Translating it yields CASSSLRLGRGSETQYF.

The rearrangement uses TRBV9 and TRBJ2-2, with TRBD1 matching over 7 bases. The CDR3 totals 13 residues. The ends lost 4 bases at V and 6 bases at J; junction bases unmatched: 3. The germline V gene encodes CDR1 SGDLS and CDR2 YYNGEE. The CDR3 reads CASSNRGSGELFF. In DNA, the CDR3 is TGTGCCAGCAGCAACAGGGGCTCCGGGGAGCTGTTTTTT.

V is TRBV3-1 (or the pseudogene TRBV3-2) and J is TRBJ2-5; D not resolved. CDR3 size: 13 residues. Germline values: CDR1 LGHDT, CDR2 YNNKEL (reference sequence). The germline V and J ends were trimmed by 5 bases and 5 bases, with 12 bases remaining between them. The CDR3 DNA sequence: TGTGCCAGCAGCTCCCGACCCCGGGAGACCCAGTACTTC. Its protein is CASSSRPRETQYF.

This sequence joins TRBV7-3 and TRBJ2-2; D remains unclear. Trimming removed 5 bases at V and 4 bases at J, with 5 bases between. Looked up from germline, CDR1 is SGHTA and CDR2 is FQGTGA. This CDR3 is 12 amino acids long. CDR3 sequence (DNA): TGTGCCAGCAGCCCGGGCACCGGGGAGCTGTTTTTT. Encoded protein: CASSPGTGELFF.

This sequence joins TRBV5-5 and TRBJ2-3; D not certain. There are 14 residues in the CDR3. Germline CDR1 SGHKS, CDR2 YYEKEE (reference sequence). Trimming took 1 base from V and 0 from J, leaving 6 bases between them. The CDR3 protein is CASSLRVSTDTQYF. The CDR3 DNA follows: TGTGCCAGCAGCTTGCGTGTTAGCACAGATACGCAGTATTTT.

The chain is built from TRBV7-2 and TRBJ2-7; 9 bases agree with TRBD2. The germline CDR1 and CDR2 sequences are SGHTA and FQGNSA. Trimming cost V 4 bases and J 6 bases; bases outside gene matches: 7. This CDR3 has 14 amino acids. CDR3 DNA sequence: TGTGCCAGCAGCTCGGGACTAGCTTGGGGCGAGCAGTACTTC. This gives the protein CASSSGLAWGEQYF.

The table lists this clone with a count of one. The rearrangement links TRBV9 to TRBJ2-5, with 7 bases that match TRBD2. The germline CDR1 and CDR2 sequences are SGDLS and YYNGEE. The length of the CDR3 is 16 residues. The J segment lost 2 bases and the V segment lost 0 bases, leaving 7 bases of the junction unmatched. CDR3 sequence (DNA): TGTGCCAGCAGCGTAGGTTTGCCTAGCGGACAAGAGACCCAGTACTTC. Translating it yields CASSVGLPSGQETQYF.

The chain employs TRBV12-3 or TRBV12-4 and TRBJ2-5; 7 nucleotides align to TRBD2. V was pared by 5 bases and J by 1 base, with 1 base of the junction left unmatched. The CDR3 has 13 residues. The CDR3 nucleotides are TGTGCCAGCAGTAGCGGGGCCCAAGAGACCCAGTACTTC. Translated: CASSSGAQETQYF.

The V call is TRBV11-2, the J call TRBJ2-7; possible D gene TRBD1, 5 bases. The CDR3 runs 13 residues. The V end was cut by 5 bases, the J end by 6 bases, with 14 bases between. CDR1 is SGHAT, CDR2 FQNNGV, per germline. CDR3 DNA sequence: TGTGCCAGCAGCGCCGGCAGGGTCGGCGAGCAGTACTTC. This translates into CASSAGRVGEQYF.

This sequence joins TRBV27 and TRBJ2-2, with TRBD2 matching 7 bases. CDR1 is MNHEY and CDR2 is SMNVEV in the germline V gene (reference sequence). The CDR3 contains 15 residues. Losses at the gene ends were 4 bases for V and 3 bases for J; bases not matched to a gene: 5. CDR3 coding DNA: TGTGCCAGCAGTTGGTCGGGAGGAGACACCGGGGAGCTGTTTTTT. Translation gives CASSWSGGDTGELFF.

The CDR3 loop reads CASSLDRGYTF. The CDR3 DNA reads as TGCGCCAGCAGCTTAGACAGGGGCTACACCTTC. The chain couples TRBV5-1 to TRBJ1-2; D perhaps matches TRBD1 (6 bases). The germline V gene encodes CDR1 SGHRS and CDR2 YFSETQ. Trimming left V 2 bases short and J 8 bases short, with 7 bases between. This CDR3 spans 11 amino acids.

Written as DNA, the CDR3 is TGTGCCAGCAGCTGGCTTCAGCCCTCCTATGGCTACACCTTC. Its protein product is CASSWLQPSYGYTF. This chain joins TRBV7-9 and TRBJ1-2; D ambiguous. The CDR3 extends over 14 amino acids. The germline V and J ends were trimmed by 4 bases and 4 bases, with 13 bases remaining between them. The germline V gene encodes CDR1 SEHNR and CDR2 FQNEAQ (reference sequence).

The chain uses TRBV28 and TRBJ1-2; no clear D gene. The CDR3 sequence is 14 residues long. Trimming took 6 bases from V and 1 from J, leaving 12 bases between them. Germline V CDR1 and CDR2: MDHEN, SYDVKM. CDR3 protein: CASRTTARNYGYTF. The CDR3 coding sequence is TGTGCCAGCAGAACAACCGCCCGTAACTATGGCTACACCTTC.

This clone was detected a few times. The chain carries TRBV5-4 and TRBJ1-2; D is undetermined. The length of the CDR3 is 15 residues. Germline values: CDR1 SGHNT, CDR2 YYREEE (reference sequence). V lost 6 bases, J lost 0 bases, and 15 bases lay in between. CDR3 loop: CASTNSLATNYGYTF. The CDR3, as DNA: TGTGCCAGCACCAACTCCTTAGCTACTAACTATGGCTACACCTTC.

The V gene is TRBV7-3, the J gene TRBJ1-3, with D possibly matching TRBD1 (6 bases). Trimming pared 5 bases from V and 7 bases from J, leaving 18 bases between. The V gene's germline CDR1 is SGHTA and CDR2 FQGTGA. This CDR3 region has 15 residues. CDR3 residues: CASSPTGPGGNTIYF. CDR3 nucleotides: TGTGCCAGCAGCCCAACAGGGCCCGGGGGGAACACCATATATTTT.

V and J are TRBV5-4 and TRBJ2-7; D might be TRBD2 (6 bases). The V and J ends lost 7 bases and 2 bases respectively, with 16 bases between them. The CDR3 is made up of 14 amino acids. In germline, CDR1 is SGHNT, CDR2 YYREEE (reference sequence). The CDR3 DNA reads as TGTGCCAGCTCCCCAGATAGCGGTCCCTACGAGCAGTACTTC. Its protein product is CASSPDSGPYEQYF.

CDR3 bases: TGTGCCAGCGGGCCCTATAGCGGTGCGGGGCCAGATACGCAGTATTTT. This gives the protein CASGPYSGAGPDTQYF. The rearrangement uses TRBV7-2 and TRBJ2-3, with D perhaps TRBD2 (6 bases). Trimming stripped 8 bases from V and 4 bases from J, with 22 bases between. The CDR3 runs to 16 residues. The germline gives CDR1 SGHTA, CDR2 FQGNSA.

This clone was seen just once. V is TRBV5-1 and J is TRBJ1-6, with no clear D. Germline CDR1 and CDR2: SGHRS and YFSETQ. Between the trimmed V and J ends, which lost 3 bases and 11 bases, there was a span of 12 bases. The CDR3 consists of 13 residues. The CDR3 DNA reads as TGCGCCAGCAGCTCCCAAGGAGGAGCACCCCTCCACTTT. It is translated as CASSSQGGAPLHF.

The genes are TRBV27 and TRBJ2-3; D is unclear. CDR1 and CDR2 (germline): MNHEY, SMNVEV (reference sequence). The CDR3 is 17 amino acids. V shed 3 bases and J shed 0 bases, with 16 bases lying between them. The CDR3 sequence: CASSLDLAETSTDTQYF. The CDR3, as DNA: TGTGCCAGCAGTTTGGATTTGGCGGAAACTAGCACAGATACGCAGTATTTT.